This TCR beta chain was captured in a study of T cell responses to AZD1222 COVID-19 vaccine. Broader study findings: CD4 TCRs associated with vaccination spanned spike, dominating at 160-218 and 743-854.

Clones were sequenced by immunoSEQ multiplex PCR, and TCRdb holds only the in-frame ones, with some missing. The sample has about 120,000 clones; approximately 83% are singletons. Regarding this clone: Its antigen is not identified.

The germline gives CDR1 SGHAT, CDR2 FQNNGV. The V end was cut by 3 bases, the J end by 3 bases, with 14 bases between. The CDR3 extends over 15 amino acids. The V gene is TRBV11-2, the J gene TRBJ1-1, with unresolved D. Source: peripheral blood, taken on day 0 of MenACWY control vaccination. The receptor was derived from an adult in good health. DNA of the CDR3: TGTGCCAGCAGCTTCCCCCGGGTAGGGTACACTGAAGCTTTCTTT. This codes for CASSFPRVGYTEAFF.